One sample yielded the 14 T cell receptor beta chains listed below, sequenced in a study of blood T cell repertoires in COVID-19 (dated by TCRdb to the early 2020s). Library generation was performed with the immunoSEQ multiplex PCR assay. TCRdb holds this immuneACCESS table with in-frame rearrangements only. Some clones are missing; in checked studies, unresolved V genes explain under half, and the rest has no known cause. A total of tens of thousands of clones appear in this sample, roughly 70% of them only once. The biggest ten clones account for 50% to 75% of the sample. Sequencing was done on a sample of peripheral blood. These receptors were obtained from a man older than 75 with acute or convalescent COVID-19.

This chain uses TRBV28 with TRBJ1-5, with D possibly TRBD1 on 6 matching bases. Trimming removed 5 bases at V and 7 bases at J, with 15 bases between. The CDR3 spans 14 residues. CDR1 is MDHEN and CDR2 is SYDVKM in the germline V gene. CDR3 bases: TGTGCCAGCAGTCTGTATCAGGGGAACCAGCCCCAGCATTTT. This translates into CASSLYQGNQPQHF.

This clone has just a few counts. The chain is built from TRBV5-1 and TRBJ2-2, with D tentatively TRBD2 (6 bases). Germline values: CDR1 SGHRS, CDR2 YFSETQ. V was clipped by 0 bases and J by 7 bases, with 10 bases between them. The CDR3 runs to 14 residues. This CDR3 is CASSLDVGGGELFF. The DNA for the CDR3 is TGCGCCAGCAGCTTGGACGTGGGAGGCGGGGAGCTGTTTTTT.

The chain uses TRBV6-5 and TRBJ2-7, with 7 bases aligning to TRBD1. CDR1 and CDR2 from the germline V gene are MNHEY and SVGAGI. The V segment lost 0 bases and the J segment 2 bases; nucleotides outside the gene matches: 1. This CDR3 region has 14 residues. The CDR3 loop is CASSYSQGAYEQYF. CDR3 sequence (DNA): TGTGCCAGCAGTTACTCGCAGGGGGCCTACGAGCAGTACTTC.

This sequence joins TRBV9 and TRBJ2-3; 9 bases line up with TRBD2. Germline assignment: CDR1 SGDLS and CDR2 YYNGEE. The CDR3 runs 16 residues. Trimming removed 1 base from V and 1 base from J; junction bases left unmatched: 4. CDR3 nucleotides: TGTGCCAGCAGCGTAACTAGCGGGTTCCGCACAGATACGCAGTATTTT. It translates to CASSVTSGFRTDTQYF.

This rearrangement joins TRBV29-1 to TRBJ1-5; TRBD1 might be the D (5 bases). Trimming took off 2 bases at V and 10 bases at J, with 15 bases between the two ends. The CDR3 contains 13 residues. Germline CDR1 reads SQVTM; CDR2 reads ANQGSEA. CDR3 residues: CSVETGTGGPQHF. The CDR3 region has the DNA TGCAGCGTTGAAACCGGGACCGGGGGACCCCAGCATTTT.

The V and J genes are TRBV9 and TRBJ1-1; D is possibly TRBD1 (6 bases). The CDR3 has 15 amino acids. Trimming stripped 4 bases from V and 3 bases from J, with 16 bases between. Germline-derived CDR1 and CDR2 are SGDLS and YYNGEE. The CDR3 DNA sequence: TGTGCCAGCAGCCCCAGGGGCCGGGGTGACACTGAAGCTTTCTTT. Residues: CASSPRGRGDTEAFF.

This rearrangement joins TRBV28 to TRBJ1-5; a weak D match, TRBD1 (6 bases). Trimming took 7 bases from V and 4 from J, leaving 17 bases between them. The CDR3 is made up of 15 amino acids. In germline, CDR1 is MDHEN, CDR2 SYDVKM. The CDR3 spells CASTFYRTVNQPQHF. CDR3 nucleotides: TGTGCCAGCACTTTTTATCGGACAGTAAATCAGCCCCAGCATTTT.

This rearrangement joins TRBV7-3 to TRBJ2-7; 7 nucleotides align to TRBD2. V gave up 3 bases and J gave up 3 bases; unmatched junction bases: 2. Germline V CDR1 and CDR2: SGHTA, FQGTGA. This CDR3 has 13 amino acids. The CDR3 sequence is CASSLQRGYEQYF. Written as DNA, the CDR3 is TGTGCCAGCAGCTTGCAGCGGGGCTACGAGCAGTACTTC.

The V gene is TRBV4-1, the J gene TRBJ2-7, with 7 bases identical to TRBD2. The J segment lost 2 bases and the V segment lost 1 base, leaving 5 bases of the junction unmatched. The CDR3 spans 15 residues. Germline V gives CDR1 MGHRA, CDR2 YSYEKL. The CDR3 is CASSQGWGGAYEQYF. CDR3 nucleotide sequence: TGCGCCAGCAGCCAAGGTTGGGGAGGGGCCTACGAGCAGTACTTC.

This CDR3 reads CASSLGAGNEQFF. The CDR3 DNA sequence: TGCGCCAGCAGCTTGGGGGCAGGGAATGAGCAGTTCTTC. The chain uses TRBV5-1 and TRBJ2-1; perhaps TRBD1 as D (5 bases). CDR1 is SGHRS, CDR2 YFSETQ, per germline. The CDR3 spans 13 residues. Trimming took 0 bases from V and 7 from J, leaving 8 bases between them. Drawing the rest from reference TRBV5-1 and TRBJ2-1, the complete variable domain is KAGVTQTPRYLIKTRGQQVTLSCSPISGHRSVSWYQQTPGQGLQFLFEYFSETQRNKGNFPGRFSGRQFSNSRSEMNVSTLELGDSALYLCASSLGAGNEQFFGPGTRLTVL.

V is TRBV19 and J is TRBJ2-5, with D possibly matching TRBD1 (5 bases). The CDR3 extends over 13 amino acids. Germline V gene data show CDR1 as LNHDA and CDR2 as SQIVND (reference sequence). The germline V and J ends were trimmed by 10 bases and 3 bases, with 15 bases remaining between them. The CDR3 sequence: CATGRHQKETQYF. The CDR3 DNA sequence: TGTGCCACAGGGCGGCACCAAAAAGAGACCCAGTACTTC.

The chain joins TRBV28 to TRBJ2-7, with D possibly matching TRBD1 (5 bases). V was shortened by 4 bases and J by 7 bases, with 11 bases between the two germline ends. The length of the CDR3 is 12 residues. Germline loops: CDR1 MDHEN, CDR2 SYDVKM. The CDR3 here is CASSSGLREQYF. CDR3 DNA: TGTGCCAGCAGTTCAGGGCTGAGGGAGCAGTACTTC.

The chain joins TRBV18 to TRBJ2-5; D perhaps matches TRBD2 (6 bases). This CDR3 spans 15 amino acids. The germline V gene encodes CDR1 KGHSH and CDR2 LQKENI. Trimming stripped 3 bases from V and 1 base from J, with 12 bases between. CDR3 region: CASSPLDGGQETQYF. In DNA, the CDR3 is TGTGCCAGCTCACCGCTCGACGGGGGCCAAGAGACCCAGTACTTC.

Remarks on this clone: An end of the junction does not agree with germline; a read error may underlie this. The J gene is TRBJ1-6, the V gene TRBV3-1 (or the pseudogene TRBV3-2); D call uncertain. This CDR3 has 12 residues. The germline gives CDR1 LGHDT, CDR2 YNNKEL (reference sequence). Here the CDR3 reads CASSQGPSLLHF. The DNA for the CDR3 is TGTGCCAGCAGCCAAGGCCCTTCACTCCTCCACTTT.